This T cell receptor beta chain was identified during a study of T cell repertoires in cytomegalovirus infection. In the study overall: An indication of both CMV infection and matching HLA type came from public TCR beta signatures.

This clonotype was observed many times. The antigen is unknown. The CDR3 consists of 12 residues. The junction had 3 bases not matched to a gene; V was cut back by 5 bases and J by 5 bases. Germline V CDR1 and CDR2: DFQATT, SNEGSKA (reference sequence). TCRdb reprocessed the reads with MiXCR, giving one entry per CDR3 protein. The top ten hold around 13% of the sample, which has 750,000 to 900,000 distinct CDR3 sequences, approximately 32% seen once. This sequence originates from a human donor in good health (CMV status not recorded). Some clones in this sample may be carry-over from other donors' samples. The sequencing used cultured CD8+ T cells from PBMCs, collected from culture after CMV antigen stimulation. This rearrangement joins TRBV20-1 to TRBJ1-1; 9 bases fit TRBD1. The CDR3 loop reads CSAGDRVTEAFF. The CDR3 DNA follows: TGCAGTGCTGGGGACAGGGTAACTGAAGCTTTCTTT.